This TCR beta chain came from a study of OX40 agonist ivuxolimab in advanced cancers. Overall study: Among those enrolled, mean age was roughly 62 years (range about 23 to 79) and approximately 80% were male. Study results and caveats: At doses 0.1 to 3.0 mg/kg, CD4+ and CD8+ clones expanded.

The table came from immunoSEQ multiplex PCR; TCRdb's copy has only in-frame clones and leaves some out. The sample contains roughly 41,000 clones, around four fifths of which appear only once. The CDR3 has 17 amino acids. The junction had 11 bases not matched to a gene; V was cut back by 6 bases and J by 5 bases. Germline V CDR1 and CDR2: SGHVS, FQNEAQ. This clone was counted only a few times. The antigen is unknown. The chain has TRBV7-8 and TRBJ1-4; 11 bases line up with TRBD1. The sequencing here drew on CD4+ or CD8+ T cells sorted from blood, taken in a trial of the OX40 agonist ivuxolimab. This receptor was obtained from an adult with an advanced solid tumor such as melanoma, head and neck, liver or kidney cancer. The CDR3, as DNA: TGTGCCAGCAGATCCGGGACAGGGGGGTTAAGGAATGAAAAACTGTTTTTT. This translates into CASRSGTGGLRNEKLFF.